This entry describes one TCR beta chain. The sample originates from a study of blood T cell repertoires in COVID-19. Study summary: PBMCs, B-cell-depleted T cells, or T cells provided the cDNA or gDNA that made up the material.

J was trimmed by 5 bases and V by 6 bases; bases with no gene match: 13. Germline CDR1 SEHNR, CDR2 FQNEAQ (reference sequence). The CDR3 contains 16 residues. Measured with immunoSEQ multiplex PCR; TCRdb has only the in-frame clones, and not every one. The table lists around 41,000 clones, approximately 84% of them singletons. The sequenced sample consisted of peripheral blood. This sequence was found in a human donor in a cohort sampled during active COVID-19. This chain joins TRBV7-9 and TRBJ2-3, with 8 bases aligning to TRBD1. CDR3 residues: CASRRSTGARIDTQYF. As DNA, the CDR3 is TGTGCCAGCAGACGTTCGACAGGGGCCAGGATAGATACGCAGTATTTT.